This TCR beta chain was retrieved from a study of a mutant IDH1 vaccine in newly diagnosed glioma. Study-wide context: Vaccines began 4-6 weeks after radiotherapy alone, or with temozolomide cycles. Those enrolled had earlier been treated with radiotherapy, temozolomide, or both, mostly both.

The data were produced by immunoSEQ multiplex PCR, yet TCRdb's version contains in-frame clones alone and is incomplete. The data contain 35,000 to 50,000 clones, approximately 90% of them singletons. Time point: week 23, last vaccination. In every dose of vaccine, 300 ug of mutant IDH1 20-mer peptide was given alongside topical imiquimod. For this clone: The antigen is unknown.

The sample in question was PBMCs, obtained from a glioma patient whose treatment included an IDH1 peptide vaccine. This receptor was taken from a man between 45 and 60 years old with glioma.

CDR3: CAISGFGAYEQYF. In DNA form, the CDR3 reads TGTGCCATCAGTGGTTTTGGGGCCTACGAGCAGTACTTC. This chain joins TRBV10-3 and TRBJ2-7; unclear D gene. CDR1 and CDR2 (germline): ENHRY, SYGVKD. V lost 4 bases and J lost 2, with 9 bases in between. There are 13 residues in the CDR3.